This TCR beta chain was recovered during a study of blood T cell repertoires in COVID-19. Study-wide background: PBMCs, B-cell-depleted T cells, or T cells were the source of the cDNA or gDNA that made up the material.

The CDR3 has 18 amino acids. Trimming pared 0 bases from V and 3 bases from J, leaving 18 bases between. In the authors' methods: By means of reference gene primer amplification, nucleated cell counts were estimated. Sequenced by immunoSEQ multiplex PCR; TCRdb stores in-frame clones only, minus some. The V and J calls and the clone size are those of that table, but D and trimming were determined from the DNA. The sample yields 200,000 to 250,000 clones, about 91% seen once. The chain couples TRBV6-7 to TRBJ1-3; D may be TRBD1 (6 bases). TRBV6-7 is reported as an ORF; its role is uncertain. The TCR comes from a woman aged 40 to 50 with acute or convalescent COVID-19. Specimen: peripheral blood. CDR3 sequence: CASSYSIVAGAIGNTIYF. Written as DNA, the CDR3 is TGTGCCAGCAGTTACTCAATTGTCGCAGGGGCCATTGGAAACACCATATATTTT.